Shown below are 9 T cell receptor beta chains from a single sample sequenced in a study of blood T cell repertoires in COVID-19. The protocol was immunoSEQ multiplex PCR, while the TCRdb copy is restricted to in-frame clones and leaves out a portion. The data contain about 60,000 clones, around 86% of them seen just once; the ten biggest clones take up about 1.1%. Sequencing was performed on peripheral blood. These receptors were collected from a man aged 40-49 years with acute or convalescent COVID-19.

The CDR3 region has the DNA TGTGCCAGCAGCCCCCTAACCGACAGTCAATACACCTTC. Protein sequence: CASSPLTDSQYTF. The chain recombines TRBV3-1 (or the pseudogene TRBV3-2) with TRBJ1-2; D is perhaps TRBD1 (5 bases). Germline V lookup: CDR1 LGHDT, CDR2 YNNKEL (reference sequence). V was shortened by 4 bases and J by 11 bases, with 17 bases between the two germline ends. The length of the CDR3 is 13 residues.

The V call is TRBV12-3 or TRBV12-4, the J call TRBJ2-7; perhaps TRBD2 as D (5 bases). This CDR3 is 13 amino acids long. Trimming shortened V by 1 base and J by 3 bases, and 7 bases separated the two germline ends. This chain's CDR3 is CASSLGAGYEQYF. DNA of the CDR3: TGTGCCAGCAGTTTAGGGGCGGGCTACGAGCAGTACTTC.

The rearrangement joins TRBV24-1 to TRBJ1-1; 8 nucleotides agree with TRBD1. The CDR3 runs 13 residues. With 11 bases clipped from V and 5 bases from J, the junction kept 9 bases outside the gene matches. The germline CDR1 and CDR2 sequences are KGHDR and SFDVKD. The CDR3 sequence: CAIQQGVETEAFF. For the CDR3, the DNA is TGTGCCATCCAACAGGGGGTTGAGACTGAAGCTTTCTTT.

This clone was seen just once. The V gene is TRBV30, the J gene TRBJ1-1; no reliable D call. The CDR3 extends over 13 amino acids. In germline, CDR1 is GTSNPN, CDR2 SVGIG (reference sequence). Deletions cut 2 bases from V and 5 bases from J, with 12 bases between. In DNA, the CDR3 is TGTGCCTGGAGTCCGCGGGGTAAGACTGAAGCTTTCTTT. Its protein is CAWSPRGKTEAFF.

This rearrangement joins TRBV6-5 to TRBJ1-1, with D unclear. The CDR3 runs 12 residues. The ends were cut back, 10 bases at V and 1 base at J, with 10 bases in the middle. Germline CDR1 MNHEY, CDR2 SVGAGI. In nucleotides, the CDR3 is TGTGCCACCCTAGAGTGGAACACTGAAGCTTTCTTT. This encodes CATLEWNTEAFF.

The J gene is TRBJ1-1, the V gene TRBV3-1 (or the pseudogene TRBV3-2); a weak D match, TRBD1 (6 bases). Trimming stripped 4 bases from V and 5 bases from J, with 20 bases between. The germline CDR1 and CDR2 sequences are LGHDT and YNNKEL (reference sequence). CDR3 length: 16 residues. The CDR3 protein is CASSPRSAGARTEAFF. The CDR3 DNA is TGTGCCAGCAGCCCCCGGTCTGCAGGGGCAAGGACTGAAGCTTTCTTT.

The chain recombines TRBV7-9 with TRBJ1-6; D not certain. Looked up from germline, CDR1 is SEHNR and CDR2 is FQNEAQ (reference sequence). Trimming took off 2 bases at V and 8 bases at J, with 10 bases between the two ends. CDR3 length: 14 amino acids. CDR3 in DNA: TGTGCCAGCAGCTTAAGCGCTGAAGATTCACCCCTCCACTTT. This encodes CASSLSAEDSPLHF.

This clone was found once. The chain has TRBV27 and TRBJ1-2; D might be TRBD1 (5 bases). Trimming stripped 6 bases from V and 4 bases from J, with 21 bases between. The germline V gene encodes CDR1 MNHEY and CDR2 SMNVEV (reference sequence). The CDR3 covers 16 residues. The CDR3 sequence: CASRLSPGPSTYGYTF. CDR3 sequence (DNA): TGTGCCAGCAGATTAAGCCCAGGGCCGAGTACCTATGGCTACACCTTC.

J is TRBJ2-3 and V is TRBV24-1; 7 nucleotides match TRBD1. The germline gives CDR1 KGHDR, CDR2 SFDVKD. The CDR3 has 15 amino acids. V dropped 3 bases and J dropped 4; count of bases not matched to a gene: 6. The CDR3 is CATSDQRGRADTQYF. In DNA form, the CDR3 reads TGTGCCACCAGTGATCAGAGGGGGCGCGCAGATACGCAGTATTTT.